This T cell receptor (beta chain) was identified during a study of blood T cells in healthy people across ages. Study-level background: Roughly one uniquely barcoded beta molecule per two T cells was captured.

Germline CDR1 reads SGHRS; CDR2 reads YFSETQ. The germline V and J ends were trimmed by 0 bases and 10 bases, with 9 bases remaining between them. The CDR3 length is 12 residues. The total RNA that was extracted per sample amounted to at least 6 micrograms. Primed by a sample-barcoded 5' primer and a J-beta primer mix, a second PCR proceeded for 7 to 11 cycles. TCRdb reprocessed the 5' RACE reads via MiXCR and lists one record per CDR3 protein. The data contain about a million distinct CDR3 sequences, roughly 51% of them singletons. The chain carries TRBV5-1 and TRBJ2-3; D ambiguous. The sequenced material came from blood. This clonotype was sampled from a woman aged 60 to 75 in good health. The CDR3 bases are TGCGCCAGCAGCTTGGCCCTGGATGCGCAGTATTTT. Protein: CASSLALDAQYF.